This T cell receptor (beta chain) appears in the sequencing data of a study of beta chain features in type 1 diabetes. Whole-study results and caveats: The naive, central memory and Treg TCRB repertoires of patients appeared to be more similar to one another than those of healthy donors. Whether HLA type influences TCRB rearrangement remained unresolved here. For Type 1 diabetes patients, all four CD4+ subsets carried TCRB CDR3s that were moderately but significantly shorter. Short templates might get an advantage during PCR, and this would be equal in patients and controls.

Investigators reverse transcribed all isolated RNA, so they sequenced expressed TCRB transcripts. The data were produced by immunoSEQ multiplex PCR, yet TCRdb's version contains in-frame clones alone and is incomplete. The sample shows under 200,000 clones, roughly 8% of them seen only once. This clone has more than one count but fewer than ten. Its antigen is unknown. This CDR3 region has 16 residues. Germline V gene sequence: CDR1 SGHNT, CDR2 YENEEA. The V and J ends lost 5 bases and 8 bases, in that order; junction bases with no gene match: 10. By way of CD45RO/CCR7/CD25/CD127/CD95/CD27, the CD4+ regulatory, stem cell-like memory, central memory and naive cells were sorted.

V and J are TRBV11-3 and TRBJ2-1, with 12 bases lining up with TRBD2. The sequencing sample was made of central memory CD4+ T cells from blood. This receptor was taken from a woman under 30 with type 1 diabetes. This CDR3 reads CASSPLTSGSSDEQFF. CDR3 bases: TGTGCCAGCAGCCCGTTGACTAGCGGGAGTTCTGATGAGCAGTTCTTC.